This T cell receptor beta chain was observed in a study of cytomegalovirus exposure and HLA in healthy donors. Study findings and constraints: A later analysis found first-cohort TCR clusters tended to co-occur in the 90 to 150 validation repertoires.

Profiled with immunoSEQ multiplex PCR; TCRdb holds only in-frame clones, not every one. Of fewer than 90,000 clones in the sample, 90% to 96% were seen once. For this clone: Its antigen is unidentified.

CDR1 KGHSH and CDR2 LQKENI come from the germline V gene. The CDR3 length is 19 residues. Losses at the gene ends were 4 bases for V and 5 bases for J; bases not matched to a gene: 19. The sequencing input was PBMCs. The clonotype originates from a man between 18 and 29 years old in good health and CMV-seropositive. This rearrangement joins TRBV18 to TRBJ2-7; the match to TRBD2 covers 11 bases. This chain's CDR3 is CASSLGIGTSGDKAHEQYF. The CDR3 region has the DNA TGTGCCAGCTCACTCGGAATAGGGACTAGCGGAGACAAAGCCCACGAGCAGTACTTC.